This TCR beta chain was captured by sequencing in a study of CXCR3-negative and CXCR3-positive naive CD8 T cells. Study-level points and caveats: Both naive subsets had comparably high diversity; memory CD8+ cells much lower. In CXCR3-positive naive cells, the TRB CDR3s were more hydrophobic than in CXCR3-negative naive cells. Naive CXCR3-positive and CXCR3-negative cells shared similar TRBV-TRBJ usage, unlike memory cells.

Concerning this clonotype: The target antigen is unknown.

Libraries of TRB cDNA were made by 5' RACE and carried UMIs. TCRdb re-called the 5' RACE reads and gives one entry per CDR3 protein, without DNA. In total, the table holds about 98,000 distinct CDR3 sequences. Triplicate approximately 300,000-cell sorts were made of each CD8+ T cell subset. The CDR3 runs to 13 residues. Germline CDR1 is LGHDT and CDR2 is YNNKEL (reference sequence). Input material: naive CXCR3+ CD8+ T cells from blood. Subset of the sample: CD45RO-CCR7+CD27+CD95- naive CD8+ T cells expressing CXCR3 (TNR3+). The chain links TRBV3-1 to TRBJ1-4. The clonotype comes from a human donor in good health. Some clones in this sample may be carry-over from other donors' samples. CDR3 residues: CASKDELNEKLFF.